The sequence of this T cell receptor (beta chain) was determined in a study of cytomegalovirus exposure and HLA in healthy donors. Sequencing used immunoSEQ multiplex PCR; TCRdb keeps in-frame clones, though not all of them. The repertoire holds about 98,000 clones, with around nine tenths as singletons. Notes on the study in general: The study found most TCR sequences rare, yet found some public TCRs in many donors. The classifier, whose performance was assessed in both the original and validation cohorts, reportedly diagnosed cytomegalovirus status with high specificity and sensitivity. The authors enumerated 180 or so TCR beta chains as linked to cytomegalovirus.

Remarks on this clone: Its antigen is undetermined.

Germline CDR1 is SGDLS and CDR2 is YYNGEE. CDR3 length equals 13 residues. The V and J ends lost 0 bases and 8 bases respectively, with 11 bases between them. This chain uses TRBV9 with TRBJ1-2; D gene uncertain. Sequencing was performed on PBMCs. The TCR was taken from a woman in her twenties or thirties in good health and CMV-seronegative. CDR3 protein: CASSVERTGGYTF. As DNA, the CDR3 is TGTGCCAGCAGCGTAGAAAGGACGGGGGGCTACACCTTC.